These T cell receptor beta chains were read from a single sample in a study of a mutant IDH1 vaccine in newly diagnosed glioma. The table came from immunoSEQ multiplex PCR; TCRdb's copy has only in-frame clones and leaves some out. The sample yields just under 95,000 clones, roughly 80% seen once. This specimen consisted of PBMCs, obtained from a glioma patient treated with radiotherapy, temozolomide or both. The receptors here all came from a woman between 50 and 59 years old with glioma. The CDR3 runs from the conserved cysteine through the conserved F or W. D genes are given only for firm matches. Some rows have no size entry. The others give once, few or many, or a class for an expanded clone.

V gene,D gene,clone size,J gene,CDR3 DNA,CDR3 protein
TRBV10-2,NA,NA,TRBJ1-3,TGCGCCAGCAGTGAGACGGCTCTTGACTCTGGAAACACCATATATTTT,CASSETALDSGNTIYF
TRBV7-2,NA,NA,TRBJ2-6,TGTGCCAGCAGCTTAGGGAGCTCTGGGGCCAACGTCCTGACTTTC,CASSLGSSGANVLTF
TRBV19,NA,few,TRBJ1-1,TGTGCCAGTAGTATAGATCTGAACAGTGAAGCTTTCTTT,CASSIDLNSEAFF
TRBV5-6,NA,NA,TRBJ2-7,TGTGCCAGCAGCCGACTCTACGAGCAGTACTTC,CASSRLYEQYF
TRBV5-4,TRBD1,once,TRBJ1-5,TGTGCCAGCAGCTTCGGGACAGGGGGGATCGTCAATCAGCCCCAGCATTTT,CASSFGTGGIVNQPQHF
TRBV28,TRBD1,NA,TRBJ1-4,TGTGCCAGCAGTACCCAGGGGGAGGTGAGGGAAAAACTGTTTTTT,CASSTQGEVREKLFF
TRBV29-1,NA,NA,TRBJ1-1,TGCAGCGTTGAGAGGCGGCTGGAGCATGAAGCTTTCTTT,CSVERRLEHEAFF
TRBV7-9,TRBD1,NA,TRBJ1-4,TGTGCCAGCAGCCCGACAGGGTCTAATGAAAAACTGTTTTTT,CASSPTGSNEKLFF
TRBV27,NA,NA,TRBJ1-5,TGTGCCAGCAGTTACATAAATCAGCCCCAGCATTTT,CASSYINQPQHF
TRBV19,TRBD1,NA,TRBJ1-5,TGTGCCAGTAGTATAGATACCAGGGGGATTGAGCCCCAGCATTTT,CASSIDTRGIEPQHF
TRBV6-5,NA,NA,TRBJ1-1,TGTGCCAGCAGACCCCGCAGGGAGTTGACTGAAGCTTTCTTT,CASRPRRELTEAFF
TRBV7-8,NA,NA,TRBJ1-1,TGTGCCAGCAGCTTAGAGTGGGATAACACTGAAGCTTTCTTT,CASSLEWDNTEAFF
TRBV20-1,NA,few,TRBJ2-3,TGCAGTGCTAGCAAGTCAGATACGCAGTATTTT,CSASKSDTQYF
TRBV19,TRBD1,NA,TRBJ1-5,TGTGCCAGTAGTATTTCTTGGGTTGCACTCGGACAGGTTGGACAGCCCCAGCATTTT,CASSISWVALGQVGQPQHF
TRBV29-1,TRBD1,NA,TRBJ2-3,TGCAGCGTTGATAGGGTACAGGGGGCCGGCACAGATACGCAGTATTTT,CSVDRVQGAGTDTQYF
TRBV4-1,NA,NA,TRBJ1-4,TGCGCCAGCAGCCAACAGGGGCCGAATGAAAAACTGTTTTTT,CASSQQGPNEKLFF
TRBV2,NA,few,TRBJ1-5,TGTGCCAGCAGTGAATTTGGGGGTCAGCCCCAGCATTTT,CASSEFGGQPQHF
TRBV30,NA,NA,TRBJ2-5,TGTGCCTGGAGTGTAGGGCTACAAGAGACCCAGTACTTC,CAWSVGLQETQYF
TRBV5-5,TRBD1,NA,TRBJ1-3,TGTGCCAGCAGCCTTAGGGGACAGGCAATATCTGGAAACACCATATATTTT,CASSLRGQAISGNTIYF
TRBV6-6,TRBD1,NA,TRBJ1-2,TGTGCCAGCAGAGGAGGACAGGGGGGGAACTATGGCTACACCTTC,CASRGGQGGNYGYTF
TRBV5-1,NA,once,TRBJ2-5,TGCGCCAGCAGCTTGCTACTAGCAGACCAAGAGACCCAGTACTTC,CASSLLLADQETQYF
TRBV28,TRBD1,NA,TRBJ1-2,TGTGCCAGCAGTTCTACAGGGGAGTCGGGCTATGGCTACACCTTC,CASSSTGESGYGYTF
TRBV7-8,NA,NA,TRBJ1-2,TGTGCCAGCAGCGCCGGGCCCAGAGGGGGCTACACCTTC,CASSAGPRGGYTF
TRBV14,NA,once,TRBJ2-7,TGTGCCAGCAGCCAAAACCGTTGGAGGGGGCAGGAGCAGTACTTC,CASSQNRWRGQEQYF
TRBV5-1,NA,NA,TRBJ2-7,TGCGCCAGCAGCTTAGAAGGGCTGGCCTACGAGCAGTACTTC,CASSLEGLAYEQYF
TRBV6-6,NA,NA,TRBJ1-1,TGTGCCAGCAGTTACTGGGCAGAAACCATGAACACTGAAGCTTTCTTT,CASSYWAETMNTEAFF
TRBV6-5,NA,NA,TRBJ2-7,TGTGCCAGCGCTTGGAAGATCTCCTCGGACGAGCAGTACTTC,CASAWKISSDEQYF
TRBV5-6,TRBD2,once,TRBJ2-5,TGTGCCAGCAGCTTAGAGCGGGGGGGGGTCGAGACCCAGTACTTC,CASSLERGGVETQYF
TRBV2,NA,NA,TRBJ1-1,TGTGCCAGCAGCTACGGTAACACTGAAGCTTTCTTT,CASSYGNTEAFF
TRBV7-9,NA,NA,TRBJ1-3,TGTGCCAGCAGCTCCAGGGGTTCTGGAAACACCATATATTTT,CASSSRGSGNTIYF
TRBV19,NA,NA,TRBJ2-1,TGTGCCAGTAGTATAGGGGGAAATGAGCAGTTCTTC,CASSIGGNEQFF
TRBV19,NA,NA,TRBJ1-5,TGTGCCAGTAGTATAGGAGACCCCGTCTCGAGCAATCAGCCCCAGCATTTT,CASSIGDPVSSNQPQHF
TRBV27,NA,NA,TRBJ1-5,TGTGCCAGCAGTTTAGGGGGTGCCAATCAGCCCCAGCATTTT,CASSLGGANQPQHF
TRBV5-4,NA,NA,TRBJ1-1,TGTGCCAGCAGCTTGGCGACGGGGCGGAACACTGAAGCTTTCTTT,CASSLATGRNTEAFF
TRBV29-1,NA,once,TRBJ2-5,TGCAGCGTTGGCGGACGATTTACGGAGACCCAGTACTTC,CSVGGRFTETQYF
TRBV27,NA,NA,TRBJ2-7,TGTGCCAGCAGTTTAGGCAGGGGCTACGAGCAGTACTTC,CASSLGRGYEQYF
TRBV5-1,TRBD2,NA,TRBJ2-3,TGCGCCAGCAGCCGCCAGAGCGGGGGGCAGGATACGCAGTATTTT,CASSRQSGGQDTQYF
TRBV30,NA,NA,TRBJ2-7,TGTGCCTGGAGGTCTGGCGGCTACGAGCAGTACTTC,CAWRSGGYEQYF
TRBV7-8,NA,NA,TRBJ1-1,TGTGCCAGCAGCCCTCCGGGGGGAGGGTACACTGAAGCTTTCTTT,CASSPPGGGYTEAFF
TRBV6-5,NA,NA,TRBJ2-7,TGTGCCAGCAGTAGGAGGGGGGTCTACGAGCAGTACTTC,CASSRRGVYEQYF
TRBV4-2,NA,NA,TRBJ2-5,TGTGCCAGCAGCCAGGTTCTAGAACGCGAGACCCAGTACTTC,CASSQVLERETQYF
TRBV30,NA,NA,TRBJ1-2,TGTGCCTGGAGTGTAGAAGGCTACACCTTC,CAWSVEGYTF
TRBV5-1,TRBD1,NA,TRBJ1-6,TGCGCCAGCAGCTTCCAACCCCGACAGGGAAACTCCTATAATTCACCCCTCCACTTT,CASSFQPRQGNSYNSPLHF